This T cell receptor (beta chain) appears in the sequencing data of a study of CD8+ T cells in alopecia areata. General study findings and limits: Tofacitinib significantly lowered scalp clonality and expanded CD8+ clones among the top 100. Among the cells sequenced in scalp samples are also the resident alphabeta T cells of normal skin.

Treatment indicated: oral pan-JAK inhibitor, 5-10 mg twice daily. As part of sample collection, lesional scalp punch biopsies and peripheral blood were taken from alopecia areata patients. Trimming took off 4 bases at V and 1 base at J, with 6 bases between the two ends. The germline V gene has CDR1 LGHNA and CDR2 YNFKEQ. The CDR3 is 13 residues long. Following extraction, RNA underwent reverse transcription to cDNA, which served as the sequencing template. The protocol was immunoSEQ multiplex PCR, while the TCRdb copy is restricted to in-frame clones and leaves out a portion. The sample records 130,000 or so clones, about 88% being singletons. Worth noting for this clone: Its antigen remains unknown.

This receptor was identified in a human donor with alopecia areata. The rearrangement links TRBV4-2 to TRBJ2-3; no clear D. The specimen was CD8+ T cells sorted from blood, collected at week 4, from a patient treated with tofacitinib. The CDR3 DNA follows: TGTGCCAGCAGCCCAGACCGCACAGATACGCAGTATTTT. Amino acids: CASSPDRTDTQYF.